The rows below give T cell receptor beta chains drawn from one sample of a study of regulatory T cells in long-lasting Graves disease. Via MiXCR, TCRdb re-called the multiplex PCR reads, giving one row per CDR3 protein. The sample comprises around 500,000 distinct CDR3 sequences, approximately 13% of which are singletons, and about 9.1% rests with the top ten. These same data were also listed under a study on T cells in Graves' hyperthyroidism and ophthalmopathy.

The sequencing here drew on peripheral blood mononuclear cells (PBMCs), taken at new diagnosis, from a patient treated with antithyroid drugs. Every receptor here comes from a young man with Graves disease. CDR3s include the opening cysteine and the closing phenylalanine or tryptophan. The D gene is left open where the match is weak. The size field is filled for only some rows; it gives once, few, many or a size class.

d_call: TRBD1; j_call: TRBJ1-2; clone_size: .; v_call: TRBV30; cdr3_aa: CARTGPGQGELYGYTF; cdr3_nt: TGTGCCCGGACGGGACCGGGACAGGGGGAACTCTATGGCTACACCTTC
d_call: .; j_call: TRBJ1-6; clone_size: many; v_call: TRBV2; cdr3_aa: CASREPGLLNSPLHF; cdr3_nt: TGTGCCAGCAGGGAACCGGGACTGTTGAATTCACCCCTCCACTTT
d_call: TRBD2; j_call: TRBJ2-7; clone_size: many; v_call: TRBV5-1; cdr3_aa: CASSGIPGLAGDVNYEQYF; cdr3_nt: TGCGCCAGCAGCGGAATACCGGGACTAGCGGGGGACGTGAACTACGAGCAGTACTTC
d_call: .; j_call: TRBJ2-7; clone_size: .; v_call: TRBV10-3; cdr3_aa: CAISEGEYEQYF; cdr3_nt: TGTGCCATCAGTGAGGGGGAATACGAGCAGTACTTC
d_call: TRBD1; j_call: TRBJ2-5; clone_size: .; v_call: TRBV20-1; cdr3_aa: CSARPPRTGKETQYF; cdr3_nt: TGCAGTGCTAGACCTCCCAGGACAGGGAAGGAGACCCAGTACTTC
d_call: .; j_call: TRBJ1-3; clone_size: many; v_call: TRBV20-1; cdr3_aa: CSASRQYSGNTIYF; cdr3_nt: TGCAGTGCATCCCGACAGTACTCTGGAAACACCATATATTTT
d_call: .; j_call: TRBJ1-1; clone_size: many; v_call: TRBV30; cdr3_aa: CAWSEQQNTEAFF; cdr3_nt: TGTGCCTGGAGTGAGCAGCAGAACACTGAAGCTTTCTTT
d_call: TRBD2; j_call: TRBJ2-1; clone_size: many; v_call: TRBV20-1; cdr3_aa: CSARDGSGSRNEQFF; cdr3_nt: TGCAGTGCTAGAGATGGAAGCGGGAGTCGAAATGAGCAGTTCTTC
d_call: .; j_call: TRBJ2-1; clone_size: .; v_call: TRBV29-1; cdr3_aa: CSVEVRERYNEQFF; cdr3_nt: TGCAGCGTTGAAGTCCGGGAGCGGTACAATGAGCAGTTCTTC
d_call: TRBD1; j_call: TRBJ1-5; clone_size: many; v_call: TRBV27; cdr3_aa: CASSYRTGLNQPQHF; cdr3_nt: TGTGCCAGCAGCTACCGGACAGGGTTGAATCAGCCCCAGCATTTT
d_call: .; j_call: TRBJ1-1; clone_size: many; v_call: TRBV10-3; cdr3_aa: CAISESPGPSLNTEAFF; cdr3_nt: TGTGCCATCAGTGAGTCACCGGGACCGAGCCTGAACACTGAAGCTTTCTTT
d_call: .; j_call: TRBJ2-3; clone_size: many; v_call: TRBV27; cdr3_aa: CASSSWWGTSSTDTQYF; cdr3_nt: TGTGCCAGCAGCTCTTGGTGGGGGACTTCTAGCACAGATACGCAGTATTTT
d_call: TRBD1; j_call: TRBJ2-7; clone_size: .; v_call: TRBV30; cdr3_aa: CAWRRAGTGGYEQYF; cdr3_nt: TGTGCCTGGAGGCGGGCCGGGACAGGGGGGTACGAGCAGTACTTC
d_call: TRBD2; j_call: TRBJ2-3; clone_size: many; v_call: TRBV12-3/TRBV12-4; cdr3_aa: CASRGTSGSTDTQYF; cdr3_nt: TGTGCCAGCCGCGGGACTAGCGGGAGCACAGATACGCAGTATTTT
d_call: .; j_call: TRBJ1-5; clone_size: many; v_call: TRBV6-1; cdr3_aa: CARGGPNQPQHF; cdr3_nt: TGTGCTAGAGGGGGGCCAAATCAGCCCCAGCATTTT
d_call: .; j_call: TRBJ1-2; clone_size: few; v_call: TRBV9; cdr3_aa: CASSVDDSRTGYTF; cdr3_nt: TGTGCCAGCAGCGTAGACGACAGCCGGACGGGCTACACCTTC
d_call: .; j_call: TRBJ1-4; clone_size: .; v_call: TRBV20-1; cdr3_aa: CSANHVDIGKLFF; cdr3_nt: TGCAGTGCTAATCACGTCGACATTGGAAAACTGTTTTTT
d_call: TRBD1; j_call: TRBJ1-2; clone_size: once; v_call: TRBV6-5; cdr3_aa: CASSYSGQGVGGYTF; cdr3_nt: TGTGCCAGCAGTTACTCAGGACAGGGAGTTGGAGGCTACACCTTC
d_call: .; j_call: TRBJ2-3; clone_size: .; v_call: TRBV6-5; cdr3_aa: CASSFEARADTQYF; cdr3_nt: TGTGCCAGCAGTTTTGAGGCAAGGGCAGATACGCAGTATTTT
d_call: TRBD2; j_call: TRBJ2-1; clone_size: few; v_call: TRBV5-4; cdr3_aa: CASSLTLLAGVGNEQFF; cdr3_nt: TGTGCCAGCAGCTTGACGTTACTAGCGGGAGTTGGCAATGAGCAGTTCTTC
d_call: .; j_call: TRBJ1-1; clone_size: .; v_call: TRBV10-3; cdr3_aa: CAISHGTSEVKAFF; cdr3_nt: TGTGCCATCAGTCACGGGACCAGCGAAGTGAAAGCTTTCTTT
d_call: .; j_call: TRBJ2-7; clone_size: .; v_call: TRBV19; cdr3_aa: CASSPRMSSYEQYF; cdr3_nt: TGTGCCAGTAGCCCGAGGATGAGCTCCTACGAGCAGTACTTC
d_call: .; j_call: TRBJ2-5; clone_size: .; v_call: TRBV7-3; cdr3_aa: CASSSAGPGAQYF; cdr3_nt: TGTGCCAGCAGCTCTGCCGGCCCCGGGGCCCAGTACTTC
d_call: TRBD1; j_call: TRBJ1-2; clone_size: many; v_call: TRBV29-1; cdr3_aa: CSVRGRFPGTGRNGYTF; cdr3_nt: TGCAGCGTTCGGGGCCGGTTCCCCGGGACAGGGAGGAATGGCTACACCTTC
d_call: .; j_call: TRBJ1-1; clone_size: many; v_call: TRBV30; cdr3_aa: CAWAGRDTEAFF; cdr3_nt: TGTGCCTGGGCAGGGCGCGACACTGAAGCTTTCTTT
d_call: .; j_call: TRBJ1-2; clone_size: many; v_call: TRBV28; cdr3_aa: CASSQAHYGYTF; cdr3_nt: TGTGCCAGCAGCCAGGCTCACTATGGCTACACCTTC
d_call: .; j_call: TRBJ2-3; clone_size: few; v_call: TRBV19; cdr3_aa: CASSITDSGLDTQYF; cdr3_nt: TGTGCCAGTAGTATAACCGACTCTGGTTTGGATACGCAGTATTTT
d_call: TRBD1; j_call: TRBJ2-3; clone_size: many; v_call: TRBV20-1; cdr3_aa: CSARVQGPRGDTQYF; cdr3_nt: TGCAGTGCTAGAGTACAGGGGCCTAGAGGGGATACGCAGTATTTT
d_call: .; j_call: TRBJ2-2; clone_size: many; v_call: TRBV4-1; cdr3_aa: CASSQSEGRGGELFF; cdr3_nt: TGCGCCAGCAGCCAATCGGAGGGGCGAGGCGGGGAGCTGTTTTTT
d_call: .; j_call: TRBJ2-6; clone_size: many; v_call: TRBV27; cdr3_aa: CASSSPAISGANVLTF; cdr3_nt: TGTGCCAGCAGTTCCCCCGCGATCTCTGGGGCCAACGTCCTGACTTTC
d_call: .; j_call: TRBJ2-6; clone_size: few; v_call: TRBV27; cdr3_aa: CASGSLGGSGANVLTF; cdr3_nt: TGTGCCAGCGGTTCCCTTGGAGGCTCTGGGGCCAACGTCCTGACTTTC
d_call: .; j_call: TRBJ1-1; clone_size: many; v_call: TRBV12-3/TRBV12-4; cdr3_aa: CASSFGTRWDTEAFF; cdr3_nt: TGTGCCAGCAGTTTTGGTACGAGGTGGGACACTGAAGCTTTCTTT
d_call: .; j_call: TRBJ1-1; clone_size: many; v_call: TRBV29-1; cdr3_aa: CSVEDGTGGNTEAFF; cdr3_nt: TGCAGCGTTGAAGATGGGACGGGGGGGAACACTGAAGCTTTCTTT
d_call: .; j_call: TRBJ2-3; clone_size: .; v_call: TRBV7-9; cdr3_aa: CASSTPPTTPTDTQYF; cdr3_nt: TGTGCCAGCAGCACGCCACCTACTACCCCCACAGATACGCAGTATTTT
d_call: .; j_call: TRBJ2-2; clone_size: many; v_call: TRBV7-9; cdr3_aa: CASSPRSYTGELFF; cdr3_nt: TGTGCCAGCAGCCCCCGGTCCTACACCGGGGAGCTGTTTTTT
d_call: .; j_call: TRBJ2-3; clone_size: .; v_call: TRBV29-1; cdr3_aa: CSVEDPARGTDTQYF; cdr3_nt: TGCAGCGTTGAAGACCCCGCTAGGGGCACAGATACGCAGTATTTT
d_call: .; j_call: TRBJ2-3; clone_size: .; v_call: TRBV20-1; cdr3_aa: CSARDSRVVLDTQYF; cdr3_nt: TGCAGTGCTAGAGATTCCAGGGTAGTCTTAGATACGCAGTATTTT
d_call: TRBD2; j_call: TRBJ2-7; clone_size: .; v_call: TRBV18; cdr3_aa: CASTQLAGGPNEQYF; cdr3_nt: TGTGCCAGCACCCAGCTAGCGGGAGGGCCCAACGAGCAGTACTTC
d_call: TRBD2; j_call: TRBJ2-2; clone_size: .; v_call: TRBV19; cdr3_aa: CASSIMALAEPLTNTGELFF; cdr3_nt: TGTGCCAGTAGTATTATGGCGCTAGCGGAACCACTGACGAACACCGGGGAGCTGTTTTTT
d_call: .; j_call: TRBJ1-5; clone_size: .; v_call: TRBV30; cdr3_aa: CAWSVRGGPQHF; cdr3_nt: TGTGCCTGGAGTGTACGGGGAGGGCCCCAGCATTTT
d_call: .; j_call: TRBJ1-5; clone_size: many; v_call: TRBV27; cdr3_aa: CASSLGGGRAQPQHF; cdr3_nt: TGTGCCAGCAGTTTAGGGGGGGGGCGCGCTCAGCCCCAGCATTTT
d_call: TRBD2; j_call: TRBJ2-2; clone_size: .; v_call: TRBV30; cdr3_aa: CAWGTSANTGELFF; cdr3_nt: TGTGCCTGGGGGACTAGCGCTAACACCGGGGAGCTGTTTTTT
d_call: TRBD1; j_call: TRBJ1-5; clone_size: many; v_call: TRBV30; cdr3_aa: CAWSVRWRQGDQPQHF; cdr3_nt: TGTGCCTGGAGTGTGCGATGGAGACAGGGGGATCAGCCCCAGCATTTT
d_call: .; j_call: TRBJ1-2; clone_size: many; v_call: TRBV28; cdr3_aa: CASSHSGSGNYGYTF; cdr3_nt: TGTGCCAGCAGTCACTCCGGGAGCGGGAACTATGGCTACACCTTC
d_call: TRBD2; j_call: TRBJ2-1; clone_size: many; v_call: TRBV20-1; cdr3_aa: CSAATSGRNEQFF; cdr3_nt: TGCAGTGCCGCGACTAGCGGGAGGAATGAGCAGTTCTTC
d_call: TRBD2; j_call: TRBJ2-4; clone_size: .; v_call: TRBV30; cdr3_aa: CAWSIGTCGRVDIQYF; cdr3_nt: TGTGCCTGGAGTATAGGGACTTGCGGGAGGGTCGACATTCAGTACTTC
d_call: .; j_call: TRBJ2-3; clone_size: many; v_call: TRBV28; cdr3_aa: CASATGTPSTDTQYF; cdr3_nt: TGTGCCAGCGCCACGGGAACTCCGAGCACAGATACGCAGTATTTT
d_call: TRBD1; j_call: TRBJ2-5; clone_size: few; v_call: TRBV10-3; cdr3_aa: CAIRPGQGGETQYF; cdr3_nt: TGTGCCATCAGGCCGGGACAGGGGGGAGAGACCCAGTACTTC
d_call: .; j_call: TRBJ1-3; clone_size: many; v_call: TRBV2; cdr3_aa: CASSQDSFSGNTIYF; cdr3_nt: TGTGCCAGCAGCCAGGACAGTTTTTCTGGAAACACCATATATTTT